Presented here are 32 T cell receptor beta chains from one specimen sequenced in a study of identical twins. TCRdb recomputed calls from the 5' RACE reads with MiXCR, one row per CDR3 protein. The profile covers more than 1.5 million distinct CDR3 sequences, with about 32% appearing a single time and approximately 0.25% taken by the ten largest. Sequencing was performed on cord blood. Source of these receptors: a newborn girl in good health.

This clonotype has only a few counts. The chain has TRBV4-2 and TRBJ2-2; D may be TRBD1 or TRBD2 (5 bases each). This CDR3 has 16 amino acids. Germline CDR1 reads LGHNA; CDR2 reads YNFKEQ. Trimming took off 3 bases at V and 1 base at J, with 12 bases between the two ends. The CDR3 here is CASSHAGTVNTGELFF. Written as DNA, the CDR3 is TGTGCCAGCAGCCATGCCGGGACGGTGAACACCGGGGAGCTGTTTTTT.

About this clonotype itself: Just one base apart from a much larger clone, this may be a read error. The chain employs TRBV20-1 and TRBJ2-1; TRBD2 matches 11 bases. This CDR3 spans 15 amino acids. CDR1 is DFQATT and CDR2 is SNEGSKA in the germline V gene (reference sequence). Losses at the gene ends were 0 bases for V and 6 bases for J; bases not matched to a gene: 4. The CDR3 coding sequence is TGCAGTGCTAGAGATCATAGCGGGAGGGCCAATGAGCAGTTCTTC. As protein: CSARDHSGRANEQFF.

This chain uses TRBV6-6 with TRBJ1-5, with 10 bases that match TRBD1. Germline CDR1 MNHNY, CDR2 SVGAGI (reference sequence). This CDR3 has 16 amino acids. J lost 2 bases, V lost 8 bases, and 9 bases had no gene match. The CDR3 protein is CASSKPDRGGNQPQHF. The DNA of the CDR3 is TGTGCCAGCTCAAAGCCGGACAGGGGGGGCAATCAGCCCCAGCATTTT.

The chain has TRBV4-1 and TRBJ1-4, with D uncertain. V was cut by 1 base and J by 0 bases, with 6 bases left in between. This CDR3 contains 15 residues. Germline loops: CDR1 MGHRA, CDR2 YSYEKL. The CDR3 here is CASSQVPTTNEKLFF. DNA for the CDR3: TGCGCCAGCAGCCAAGTCCCGACAACTAATGAAAAACTGTTTTTT.

This clonotype was found a few times. The chain couples TRBV12-3 or TRBV12-4 to TRBJ1-1; unclear D gene. CDR3 size: 13 residues. V was shortened by 6 bases and J by 9 bases, with 17 bases between the two germline ends. CDR3 nucleotides: TGTGCCAGCAGCCTTCTCCAGCACGGGAAAGCTTTCTTT. The encoded protein is CASSLLQHGKAFF.

The chain recombines TRBV9 with TRBJ2-2; no definite D call. The germline CDR1 and CDR2 sequences are SGDLS and YYNGEE. Deletions cut 0 bases from V and 3 bases from J, with 12 bases between. The CDR3 is 16 amino acids. The CDR3 nucleotides read TGTGCCAGCAGCGTAGTAGGAGTTGGCGACACCGGGGAGCTGTTTTTT. Its translation: CASSVVGVGDTGELFF.

The chain couples TRBV28 to TRBJ2-2; D uncertain. The V gene's germline CDR1 is MDHEN and CDR2 SYDVKM. The V gene lost 2 bases and the J gene lost 4 bases, with 5 bases spanning the gap. The CDR3 contains 13 residues. The CDR3: CASSLRPTGELFF. The CDR3 nucleotides read TGTGCCAGCAGTTTAAGACCCACCGGGGAGCTGTTTTTT.

The table lists this clonotype with a few counts. The V call is TRBV28, the J call TRBJ2-7; no firm D call. Germline-derived CDR1 and CDR2 are MDHEN and SYDVKM. The CDR3 is 14 amino acids. Trimming took off 8 bases at V and 3 bases at J, with 17 bases between the two ends. CDR3 nucleotides: TGTGCCAGCTCGCGCGAGCGACAAATCTACGAGCAGTACTTC. Encoded protein: CASSRERQIYEQYF.

This rearrangement joins TRBV9 to TRBJ2-3; D might be TRBD1 (5 bases). CDR1 and CDR2 (germline): SGDLS, YYNGEE. The ends were cut back, 0 bases at V and 4 bases at J, with 6 bases in the middle. The CDR3 length is 13 residues. DNA of the CDR3: TGTGCCAGCAGCGTAGGACAGCCAGATACGCAGTATTTT. Translated, it gives CASSVGQPDTQYF.

This clonotype showed up many times. The CDR3 region is CASRYSADTLDTQYF. In nucleotides, the CDR3 is TGTGCCAGCAGATACTCTGCGGACACTCTTGATACGCAGTATTTT. The V gene is TRBV7-2, the J gene TRBJ2-3; weak D call: TRBD1 (5 bases). The V end lost 6 bases, the J end lost 6 bases, and 19 bases lay between the germline ends. CDR1 and CDR2 (germline): SGHTA, FQGNSA. The length of the CDR3 is 15 residues. The complete variable domain, with remaining parts taken from reference TRBV7-2 and TRBJ2-3, reads GAGVSQSPSNKVTEKGKDVELRCDPISGHTALYWYRQSLGQGLEFLIYFQGNSAPDKSGLPSDRFSAERTGGSVSTLTIQRTQQEDSAVYLCASRYSADTLDTQYFGPGTRLTVL.

The chain is built from TRBV2 and TRBJ2-3; the D gene is possibly TRBD2 (5 bases). Germline CDR1 and CDR2: SNHLY and FYNNEI. This CDR3 is 16 amino acids long. Trimming took off 5 bases at V and 3 bases at J, with 18 bases between the two ends. This CDR3 is CASSPRGTLITDTQYF. The CDR3 DNA is TGTGCCAGCAGTCCTCGGGGTACCCTTATTACAGATACGCAGTATTTT.

In the case of this clonotype: A much larger clone sits a single nucleotide away, making a read error possible. The chain is built from TRBV6-1 and TRBJ2-3; D gene unclear. CDR1 and CDR2 (germline): MNHNS, SASEGT. V lost 0 bases, J lost 0 bases, and 7 bases lay in between. The CDR3 is 15 residues long. DNA for the CDR3: TGTGCCAGCAGTGAAGCTGAACTGAGCACAGATACGCAGTATTTT. Residues: CASSEAELSTDTQYF.

This clonotype was observed a few times. The chain carries TRBV3-1 and TRBJ2-7, with a weak D call TRBD1 (6 bases). Germline CDR1 is LGHDT and CDR2 is YNNKEL (reference sequence). This CDR3 has 14 amino acids. V was clipped by 0 bases and J by 2 bases, with 8 bases between them. Here the CDR3 DNA reads TGTGCCAGCAGCCAAGAACAGGGCCCCTACGAGCAGTACTTC. Protein product: CASSQEQGPYEQYF.

The CDR3 region is CASSQDIKGHLPLHF. CDR3 in DNA: TGTGCCAGCAGCCAAGATATAAAAGGACATTTACCCCTCCACTTT. This chain connects TRBV3-1 to TRBJ1-6; D is possibly TRBD1 (5 bases). The germline V gene has CDR1 LGHDT and CDR2 YNNKEL (reference sequence). CDR3 length: 15 residues. V lost 0 bases and J lost 12, with 15 bases in between.

This clonotype has more than one count but fewer than ten. The chain combines TRBV15 with TRBJ1-1; D is undetermined. Trimming pared 2 bases from V and 0 bases from J, leaving 10 bases between. CDR3 size: 15 residues. Per the germline V gene, CDR1 is LNHNV and CDR2 is YYDKDF (reference sequence). The CDR3 region is CATSRSGFLNTEAFF. Written as DNA, the CDR3 is TGTGCCACCAGCAGATCAGGTTTCTTGAACACTGAAGCTTTCTTT.

The genes are TRBV12-5 and TRBJ2-1, with 11 bases matching TRBD2. V was pared by 0 bases and J by 0 bases, with 13 bases of the junction left unmatched. The V gene's germline CDR1 is LGHNT and CDR2 FRNRAP. The CDR3 consists of 21 residues. The CDR3 region is CASGLVASPRTSGSSYNEQFF. The CDR3 DNA sequence: TGTGCTAGTGGTTTGGTAGCATCCCCCCGAACTAGCGGGAGCTCCTACAATGAGCAGTTCTTC.

This clonotype was observed a handful of times. The chain combines TRBV3-1 with TRBJ2-7, with D possibly matching TRBD2 (5 bases). Trimming stripped 1 base from V and 2 bases from J, with 9 bases between. From germline, CDR1 is LGHDT and CDR2 YNNKEL (reference sequence). The CDR3 consists of 14 residues. This CDR3 reads CASSQAGITYEQYF. The CDR3 DNA follows: TGTGCCAGCAGCCAAGCGGGAATTACCTACGAGCAGTACTTC.

This clonotype was seen a handful of times. V usage is TRBV18 and J usage is TRBJ2-5; weak D call: TRBD1 (6 bases). V lost 6 bases and J lost 5, with 16 bases in between. The V gene's germline CDR1 is KGHSH and CDR2 LQKENI. CDR3 length: 14 residues. Here the CDR3 reads CASSATGASETQYF. Here the CDR3 DNA reads TGTGCCAGCTCGGCGACAGGAGCCAGTGAGACCCAGTACTTC.

The table lists this clonotype with a few counts. The rearrangement links TRBV4-1 to TRBJ2-4, with 8 bases that match TRBD1. With the DNA end fitting TRBJ2-7 better, the J assignment may be wrong. The CDR3 consists of 14 residues. Germline V gives CDR1 MGHRA, CDR2 YSYEKL. The CDR3 bases are TGCGCCAGCAGCCAAGATGGGACAGGTTTCGAGCAGTACTTC. It translates to CASSQDGTGFEQYF.

This clonotype was seen more than once but under ten times. The genes are TRBV29-1 and TRBJ1-2; the D gene is possibly TRBD1 (6 bases). The CDR3 extends over 14 amino acids. The V end lost 4 bases, the J end lost 4 bases, and 16 bases lay between the germline ends. Germline loops: CDR1 SQVTM, CDR2 ANQGSEA. CDR3 region: CSVAGTWEGYGYTF. The CDR3 region has the DNA TGCAGCGTTGCTGGGACATGGGAGGGCTATGGCTACACCTTC.

This clonotype is a singleton in its sample. V usage is TRBV14 and J usage is TRBJ2-1; TRBD2 aligns across 7 bases. Germline CDR1 and CDR2: SGHDN and FVKESK. V gave up 2 bases and J gave up 6 bases; unmatched junction bases: 10. This CDR3 is 16 amino acids long. In nucleotides, the CDR3 is TGTGCCAGCAGCCAATTGAGGGGTAGCGGGTTCAATGAGCAGTTCTTC. It encodes CASSQLRGSGFNEQFF.

This sequence joins TRBV27 and TRBJ2-1, with TRBD2 matching 7 bases. Germline loops: CDR1 MNHEY, CDR2 SMNVEV (reference sequence). The CDR3 length is 16 residues. Germline trimming cut 4 bases from V and 0 bases from J; bases unmatched to any gene: 6. The DNA of the CDR3 is TGTGCCAGCAGTTCCAAAGCGGGGAGCTCCTACAATGAGCAGTTCTTC. It yields the protein CASSSKAGSSYNEQFF.

Note on this clonotype: A junction boundary mismatches the germline segment, possibly from a read error. This rearrangement joins TRBV6-5 to TRBJ1-5; D gene uncertain. Germline values: CDR1 MNHEY, CDR2 SVGAGI. This CDR3 region has 13 residues. The CDR3 protein is CASSQYSNRPQHF. CDR3 DNA sequence: TGTGCCAGCTCACAGTATAGCAATCGGCCCCAGCATTTT.

In this sample, this clonotype turned up a few times. V gene TRBV9 combines with J gene TRBJ1-1, with 7 bases identical to TRBD1. V trimming: 3 bases; J trimming: 4 bases; junction bases outside the gene matches: 3. Germline V gene data show CDR1 as SGDLS and CDR2 as YYNGEE. The CDR3 runs to 13 residues. CDR3 sequence reads: CASSERTGTEAFF. The CDR3 DNA follows: TGTGCCAGCAGCGAGAGGACAGGCACTGAAGCTTTCTTT.

The CDR3 nucleotides read TGTGCCAGCAGCCCCCGACAGGGGTCGGGCACCGGGGAGCTGTTTTTT. This sequence encodes CASSPRQGSGTGELFF. The V and J genes are TRBV7-9 and TRBJ2-2; 8 nucleotides match TRBD1. The germline CDR1 and CDR2 sequences are SEHNR and FQNEAQ (reference sequence). The CDR3 totals 16 residues. Trimming removed 5 bases from V and 4 bases from J; junction bases left unmatched: 9.

At least ten counts were recorded for this clonotype. V is TRBV7-2 and J is TRBJ2-4, with D tentatively TRBD1 (5 bases). CDR1 is SGHTA, CDR2 FQGNSA, per germline. The V end lost 1 base, the J end lost 4 bases, and 14 bases lay between the germline ends. This CDR3 contains 16 residues. This chain's CDR3 is CASSLEGWAGKNIQYF. The DNA of the CDR3 is TGTGCCAGCAGCTTAGAAGGTTGGGCAGGGAAAAACATTCAGTACTTC.

V usage is TRBV6-1 and J usage is TRBJ1-1; 8 positions agree with TRBD1. Germline CDR1 reads MNHNS; CDR2 reads SASEGT. The trim removed 8 bases at V and 7 bases at J, leaving 12 bases unmatched. CDR3 size: 14 residues. CDR3 amino acids: CASAGRQGRNEAFF. In DNA, the CDR3 is TGTGCCAGCGCCGGTAGACAGGGGCGTAATGAAGCTTTCTTT.

The chain uses TRBV13 and TRBJ2-3; TRBD2 matches at 7 bases. V lost 5 bases to trimming and J lost 8 bases; unmatched junction nucleotides: 19. This CDR3 spans 17 amino acids. CDR1 is PRHDT, CDR2 FYEKMQ, per germline (reference sequence). CDR3 sequence (DNA): TGTGCCAGCAGCCTTCCCTCTAGCGGTCCTCGAAGGGGTACGCAGTATTTT. This encodes CASSLPSSGPRRGTQYF.

The rearrangement joins TRBV28 to TRBJ2-7; possible D gene TRBD2, 5 bases. This CDR3 contains 13 residues. The V and J ends lost 3 bases and 5 bases respectively, with 11 bases between them. Germline V gene lookup returns CDR1 MDHEN and CDR2 SYDVKM. CDR3 residues: CASSFLRVHEQYF. CDR3 DNA sequence: TGTGCCAGCAGTTTCCTGAGGGTCCACGAGCAGTACTTC.

This clonotype was seen a handful of times. J is TRBJ2-7 and V is TRBV12-3 or TRBV12-4; a weak D match, TRBD1 (5 bases). Trimming shortened V by 6 bases and J by 3 bases, and 12 bases separated the two germline ends. The CDR3 loop spans 13 amino acids. The CDR3 region is CASSRQTIYEQYF. The CDR3 DNA sequence: TGTGCCAGCAGCCGACAGACAATCTACGAGCAGTACTTC.

The chain's CDR3 is CSVGGRGNEQYF. CDR3 bases: TGCAGCGTGGGGGGCAGGGGGAACGAGCAGTACTTC. J is TRBJ2-7 and V is TRBV29-1, with D possibly being TRBD1 (7 bases). V lost 6 bases to trimming and J lost 5 bases, with 14 bases between them. Per the germline V gene, CDR1 is SQVTM and CDR2 is ANQGSEA. The CDR3 is 12 amino acids.

This clonotype came up a few times. This rearrangement joins TRBV28 to TRBJ2-3, with TRBD2 as a possible D gene (5 bases). CDR3 length: 14 amino acids. V shed 1 base and J shed 6 bases, with 11 bases lying between them. In germline, CDR1 is MDHEN, CDR2 SYDVKM. For the CDR3, the DNA is TGTGCCAGCAGTTTATCGCCGGGGTGGGATACGCAGTATTTT. This codes for CASSLSPGWDTQYF.